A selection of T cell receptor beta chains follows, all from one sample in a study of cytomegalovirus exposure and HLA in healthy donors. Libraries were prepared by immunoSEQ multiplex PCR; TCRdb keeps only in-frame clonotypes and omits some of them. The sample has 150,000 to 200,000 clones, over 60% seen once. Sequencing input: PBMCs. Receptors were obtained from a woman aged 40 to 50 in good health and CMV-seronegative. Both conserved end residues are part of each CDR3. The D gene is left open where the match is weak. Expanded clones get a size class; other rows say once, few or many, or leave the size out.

CDR3 protein: CASSEQGGNNQPQHF; CDR3 DNA: TGTGCCAGCAGCGAACAGGGTGGGAACAATCAGCCCCAGCATTTT; V gene: TRBV7-2; J gene: TRBJ1-5; clone size: -; D gene: -
CDR3 protein: CASNDQGGTQYF; CDR3 DNA: TGTGCCAGCAACGACCAGGGGGGGACCCAGTACTTC; V gene: TRBV6-5; J gene: TRBJ2-5; clone size: -; D gene: -
CDR3 protein: CASSSGTSGNTGELFF; CDR3 DNA: TGTGCCAGCAGTTCCGGGACTAGCGGGAACACCGGGGAGCTGTTTTTT; V gene: TRBV2; J gene: TRBJ2-2; clone size: -; D gene: TRBD2
CDR3 protein: CASSQTYYNEQFF; CDR3 DNA: TGTGCCAGCAGTCAGACTTACTACAATGAGCAGTTCTTC; V gene: TRBV25-1; J gene: TRBJ2-1; clone size: few; D gene: -
CDR3 protein: CASSARWTADEAFF; CDR3 DNA: TGTGCCAGCAGCGCCCGATGGACAGCGGATGAAGCTTTCTTT; V gene: TRBV7-9; J gene: TRBJ1-1; clone size: -; D gene: -
CDR3 protein: CASSVDSGQGISYEQYF; CDR3 DNA: TGTGCCAGCAGCGTAGATTCGGGACAGGGGATCTCCTACGAGCAGTACTTC; V gene: TRBV11-2; J gene: TRBJ2-7; clone size: -; D gene: TRBD1
CDR3 protein: CASSQSVLAGGGETQYF; CDR3 DNA: TGTGCCAGCAGCCAATCCGTACTAGCGGGGGGAGGAGAGACCCAGTACTTC; V gene: TRBV11-2; J gene: TRBJ2-5; clone size: few; D gene: TRBD2
CDR3 protein: CASSARQVLKNYGYTF; CDR3 DNA: TGTGCCAGCAGCGCGCGACAGGTGTTAAAAAACTATGGCTACACCTTC; V gene: TRBV11-2; J gene: TRBJ1-2; clone size: -; D gene: -
CDR3 protein: CASSPRGRFDGYTF; CDR3 DNA: TGCGCCAGCAGCCCACGAGGTCGATTTGATGGCTACACCTTC; V gene: TRBV5-1; J gene: TRBJ1-2; clone size: once; D gene: -
CDR3 protein: CASRESATSTNYGYTF; CDR3 DNA: TGTGCCAGCAGAGAAAGCGCCACGAGTACTAACTATGGCTACACCTTC; V gene: TRBV5-4; J gene: TRBJ1-2; clone size: -; D gene: -
CDR3 protein: CASGRGGETQYF; CDR3 DNA: TGTGCCAGCGGAAGAGGAGGAGAGACCCAGTACTTC; V gene: TRBV7-2; J gene: TRBJ2-5; clone size: -; D gene: -
CDR3 protein: CASSWAGVRQETQYF; CDR3 DNA: TGTGCCAGCAGCTGGGCGGGAGTAAGGCAAGAGACCCAGTACTTC; V gene: TRBV4-2; J gene: TRBJ2-5; clone size: -; D gene: TRBD2
CDR3 protein: CASSPSGTGGVGELFF; CDR3 DNA: TGTGCCAGCTCACCCTCCGGGACAGGGGGTGTCGGGGAGCTGTTTTTT; V gene: TRBV18; J gene: TRBJ2-2; clone size: few; D gene: TRBD1
CDR3 protein: CASSLGLPYEQFF; CDR3 DNA: TGTGCCAGCAGCTTGGGACTACCCTATGAGCAGTTCTTC; V gene: TRBV5-4; J gene: TRBJ2-1; clone size: -; D gene: -
CDR3 protein: CASTKGQLNQPQHF; CDR3 DNA: TGTGCCAGTACCAAGGGACAGCTTAATCAGCCCCAGCATTTT; V gene: TRBV19; J gene: TRBJ1-5; clone size: -; D gene: TRBD1
CDR3 protein: CASSPSTGAGNTEAFF; CDR3 DNA: TGCGCCAGCAGCCCGAGCACAGGGGCAGGAAACACTGAAGCTTTCTTT; V gene: TRBV4-1; J gene: TRBJ1-1; clone size: few; D gene: TRBD1
CDR3 protein: CASSFDGGGKNIQYF; CDR3 DNA: TGCGCCAGCAGCTTCGACGGGGGGGGGAAAAACATTCAGTACTTC; V gene: TRBV5-1; J gene: TRBJ2-4; clone size: once; D gene: TRBD2
CDR3 protein: CASSPRATSGMGELFF; CDR3 DNA: TGTGCCAGCAGCCCCCGAGCGACTAGCGGGATGGGGGAGCTGTTTTTT; V gene: TRBV9; J gene: TRBJ2-2; clone size: -; D gene: TRBD2
CDR3 protein: CASSPTEGQGNYGYTF; CDR3 DNA: TGTGCCAGTAGTCCCACGGAGGGACAGGGGAACTATGGCTACACCTTC; V gene: TRBV19; J gene: TRBJ1-2; clone size: -; D gene: TRBD1
CDR3 protein: CAWSTVTSRTDTQYF; CDR3 DNA: TGTGCCTGGAGTACGGTGACTAGCCGCACAGATACGCAGTATTTT; V gene: TRBV30; J gene: TRBJ2-3; clone size: once; D gene: TRBD2
CDR3 protein: CASSQGDRGVVLDF; CDR3 DNA: TGCGCCAGCAGCCAGGGGGACAGGGGAGTCGTGTTGGACTTC; V gene: TRBV4-1; J gene: TRBJ2-5; clone size: -; D gene: TRBD1
CDR3 protein: CATSRGFATSGTYEQYF; CDR3 DNA: TGTGCCACCAGCAGAGGTTTCGCGACTAGCGGGACCTACGAGCAGTACTTC; V gene: TRBV15; J gene: TRBJ2-7; clone size: -; D gene: TRBD2
CDR3 protein: CASSSSGGEQFF; CDR3 DNA: -; V gene: TRBV7-2; J gene: TRBJ2-1; clone size: -; D gene: -
CDR3 protein: CATSKGTGPYGYTF; CDR3 DNA: TGTGCCACCAGCAAAGGAACAGGGCCCTATGGCTACACCTTC; V gene: TRBV15; J gene: TRBJ1-2; clone size: few; D gene: -
CDR3 protein: CASSLSRTGELFF; CDR3 DNA: TGTGCCAGCAGCTTAAGTCGCACCGGGGAGCTGTTTTTT; V gene: TRBV7-3; J gene: TRBJ2-2; clone size: -; D gene: -
CDR3 protein: CASSQEGGNTEAFF; CDR3 DNA: TGTGCCAGCAGCCAAGAGGGGGGGAACACTGAAGCTTTCTTT; V gene: TRBV4-2; J gene: TRBJ1-1; clone size: -; D gene: -
CDR3 protein: CASSPQNYGYTF; CDR3 DNA: TGTGCCAGCAGCCCGCAGAACTATGGCTACACCTTC; V gene: TRBV5-6; J gene: TRBJ1-2; clone size: -; D gene: -
CDR3 protein: CASSGRRTGVTEAFF; CDR3 DNA: TGTGCCAGTTCAGGTAGAAGGACAGGGGTCACTGAAGCTTTCTTT; V gene: TRBV19; J gene: TRBJ1-1; clone size: -; D gene: TRBD1
CDR3 protein: CASSLALVAAKNIQYF; CDR3 DNA: TGTGCCAGCAGCTTAGCGCTGGTGGCAGCCAAAAACATTCAGTACTTC; V gene: TRBV7-2; J gene: TRBJ2-4; clone size: -; D gene: -
CDR3 protein: CASSYPQGGETQHF; CDR3 DNA: TGTGCCAGCAGTTACCCGCAAGGGGGCGAGACCCAGCATTTT; V gene: TRBV6-6; J gene: TRBJ1-5; clone size: few; D gene: TRBD1
CDR3 protein: CASSLETGNQETQYF; CDR3 DNA: TGTGCCAGCAGCTTAGAGACAGGGAACCAAGAGACCCAGTACTTC; V gene: TRBV11-1; J gene: TRBJ2-5; clone size: -; D gene: TRBD1
CDR3 protein: CASSLIAGGSDTQYF; CDR3 DNA: TGCGCCAGCAGCTTGATAGCGGGAGGATCAGATACGCAGTATTTT; V gene: TRBV5-1; J gene: TRBJ2-3; clone size: -; D gene: TRBD2
CDR3 protein: CSVWGGGGSKVGYTF; CDR3 DNA: TGCAGCGTCTGGGGGGGTGGAGGGTCGAAGGTTGGCTACACCTTC; V gene: TRBV29-1; J gene: TRBJ1-2; clone size: -; D gene: -
CDR3 protein: CSVAPGQGVTEAFF; CDR3 DNA: TGCAGCGTTGCTCCGGGACAGGGCGTCACTGAAGCTTTCTTT; V gene: TRBV29-1; J gene: TRBJ1-1; clone size: -; D gene: TRBD1
CDR3 protein: CASSLGQGTFGELFF; CDR3 DNA: TGTGCCAGCAGCTTAGGACAGGGGACGTTCGGGGAGCTGTTTTTT; V gene: TRBV11-3; J gene: TRBJ2-2; clone size: -; D gene: TRBD1
CDR3 protein: CASRKDRGPGEQFF; CDR3 DNA: TGCGCCAGCAGAAAAGACAGGGGGCCCGGTGAGCAGTTCTTC; V gene: TRBV10-2; J gene: TRBJ2-1; clone size: -; D gene: TRBD1
CDR3 protein: CASSRDSGTEAFF; CDR3 DNA: TGTGCCAGCAGCCGGGACAGTGGGACTGAAGCTTTCTTT; V gene: TRBV7-2; J gene: TRBJ1-1; clone size: -; D gene: TRBD1
CDR3 protein: CASSILSSNTGELFF; CDR3 DNA: TGTGCCAGCAGTATACTTTCAAGTAACACCGGGGAGCTGTTTTTT; V gene: TRBV27; J gene: TRBJ2-2; clone size: -; D gene: -
CDR3 protein: CSVFGASGYEQFF; CDR3 DNA: TGCAGCGTCTTTGGGGCATCCGGATATGAGCAGTTCTTC; V gene: TRBV29-1; J gene: TRBJ2-1; clone size: -; D gene: -
CDR3 protein: CASSYGHRNEQFF; CDR3 DNA: TGTGCCAGCAGCTATGGACACCGTAATGAGCAGTTCTTC; V gene: TRBV5-4; J gene: TRBJ2-1; clone size: few; D gene: -
CDR3 protein: CAWGRTAGLAGNTIYF; CDR3 DNA: TGTGCCTGGGGCCGGACTGCAGGCCTCGCGGGAAACACCATATATTTT; V gene: TRBV30; J gene: TRBJ1-3; clone size: -; D gene: -
CDR3 protein: CASSEGNRDGYTF; CDR3 DNA: TGTGCCAGCAGTGAAGGGAACAGGGATGGCTACACCTTC; V gene: TRBV6-1; J gene: TRBJ1-2; clone size: once; D gene: -
CDR3 protein: CASSFDRVKYGYTF; CDR3 DNA: TGTGCCAGCAGTTTCGACAGGGTCAAGTATGGCTACACCTTC; V gene: TRBV6-5; J gene: TRBJ1-2; clone size: -; D gene: TRBD1
CDR3 protein: CASEPVAGIPEAFF; CDR3 DNA: TGTGCCAGTGAACCAGTCGCGGGGATCCCTGAAGCTTTCTTT; V gene: TRBV19; J gene: TRBJ1-1; clone size: -; D gene: -
CDR3 protein: CASSFPAPQTSGRKGAGELFF; CDR3 DNA: TGCGCCAGCAGCTTCCCCGCTCCTCAGACTAGCGGGAGGAAGGGGGCCGGGGAGCTGTTTTTT; V gene: TRBV4-1; J gene: TRBJ2-2; clone size: few; D gene: TRBD2
CDR3 protein: CASSSGNTEAFF; CDR3 DNA: TGTGCCAGCAGCTCGGGGAACACTGAAGCTTTCTTT; V gene: TRBV11-2; J gene: TRBJ1-1; clone size: -; D gene: -
CDR3 protein: CAWDRGRGDTEAFF; CDR3 DNA: TGTGCCTGGGACAGGGGAAGGGGCGACACTGAAGCTTTCTTT; V gene: TRBV30; J gene: TRBJ1-1; clone size: -; D gene: TRBD1
CDR3 protein: CASGLVNTGPNYGYTF; CDR3 DNA: TGTGCTAGTGGTTTGGTTAACACAGGGCCAAACTATGGCTACACCTTC; V gene: TRBV12-5; J gene: TRBJ1-2; clone size: -; D gene: -
CDR3 protein: CASRRDREGRYNEQFF; CDR3 DNA: TGTGCCAGTAGGAGGGACAGGGAAGGTAGATACAATGAGCAGTTCTTC; V gene: TRBV19; J gene: TRBJ2-1; clone size: -; D gene: TRBD1
CDR3 protein: CASSGTGLTSSGNTIYF; CDR3 DNA: TGTGCCAGCAGTGGGACAGGGCTTACGAGCTCTGGAAACACCATATATTTT; V gene: TRBV25-1; J gene: TRBJ1-3; clone size: -; D gene: TRBD1